The clone carrying this TCR beta chain was observed many times. The sample comes from a study of spatial heterogeneity in lung cancer. Overall study context: Each unique TCR and UMI combination was seen more than ten times on average in raw reads.

Specified time point: sample taken at primary tumor resection. From tumor, nontumor lung or frozen PBMC, whole RNA was taken unsorted for sequencing. Donation came from 70 or so patients with untreated early-stage non-small cell lung cancer. From germline, CDR1 is MNHEY and CDR2 SVGAGI. V was cut by 11 bases and J by 6 bases, with 19 bases left in between. There are 13 residues in the CDR3. Each TCR cDNA molecule bore a unique molecular identifier. TCRdb passed the 5' RACE reads through MiXCR, listing each CDR3 protein once. The sample contains more than 30,000 distinct CDR3 sequences, less than 5.5% of which appear only once.

The sequence derives from a female donor with early-stage non-small cell lung cancer. This sequence joins TRBV6-5 and TRBJ1-1; D remains unclear. The sample consisted of PBMCs, taken at surgery. Here the CDR3 DNA reads TGTGCCGCTGGCCGGAGGGCACAACCTGAAGCTTTCTTT. As protein: CAAGRRAQPEAFF.